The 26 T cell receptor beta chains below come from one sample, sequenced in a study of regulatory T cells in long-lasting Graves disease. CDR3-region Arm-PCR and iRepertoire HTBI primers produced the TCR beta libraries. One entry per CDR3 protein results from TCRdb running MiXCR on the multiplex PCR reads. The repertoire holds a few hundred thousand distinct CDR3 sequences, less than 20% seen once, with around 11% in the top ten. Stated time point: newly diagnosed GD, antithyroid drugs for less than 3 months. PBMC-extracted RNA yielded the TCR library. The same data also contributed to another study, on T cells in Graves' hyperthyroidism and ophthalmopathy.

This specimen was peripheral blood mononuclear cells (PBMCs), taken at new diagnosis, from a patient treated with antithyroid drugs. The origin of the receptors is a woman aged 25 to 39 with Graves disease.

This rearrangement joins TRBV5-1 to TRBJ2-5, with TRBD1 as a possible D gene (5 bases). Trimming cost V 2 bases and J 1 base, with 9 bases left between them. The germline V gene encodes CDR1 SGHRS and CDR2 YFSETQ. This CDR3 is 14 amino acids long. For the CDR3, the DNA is TGCGCCAGCAGCTTTCAGGGATTCCAAGAGACCCAGTACTTC. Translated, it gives CASSFQGFQETQYF. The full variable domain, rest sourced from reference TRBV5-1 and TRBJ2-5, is KAGVTQTPRYLIKTRGQQVTLSCSPISGHRSVSWYQQTPGQGLQFLFEYFSETQRNKGNFPGRFSGRQFSNSRSEMNVSTLELGDSALYLCASSFQGFQETQYFGPGTRLLVL.

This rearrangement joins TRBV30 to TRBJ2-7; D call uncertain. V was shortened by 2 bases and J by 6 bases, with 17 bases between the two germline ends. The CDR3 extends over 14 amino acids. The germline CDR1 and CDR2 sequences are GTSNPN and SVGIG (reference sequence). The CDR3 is CAWSLDDMGGEQYF. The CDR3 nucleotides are TGTGCCTGGAGTCTTGATGACATGGGCGGCGAGCAGTACTTC.

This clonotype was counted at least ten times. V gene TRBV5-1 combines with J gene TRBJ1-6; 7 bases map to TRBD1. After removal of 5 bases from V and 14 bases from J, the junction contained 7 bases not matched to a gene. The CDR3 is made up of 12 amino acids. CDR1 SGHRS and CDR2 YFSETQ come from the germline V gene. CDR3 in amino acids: CASRPGGGTLHF. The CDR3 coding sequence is TGCGCCAGCAGGCCAGGGGGAGGTACCCTCCACTTT.

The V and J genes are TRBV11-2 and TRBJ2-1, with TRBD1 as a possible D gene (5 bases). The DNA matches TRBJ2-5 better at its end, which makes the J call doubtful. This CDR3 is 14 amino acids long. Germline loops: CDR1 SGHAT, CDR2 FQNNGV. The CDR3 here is CASSLDLGVETQYF. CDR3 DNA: TGTGCCAGCAGCTTAGATCTAGGGGTAGAGACCCAGTACTTC.

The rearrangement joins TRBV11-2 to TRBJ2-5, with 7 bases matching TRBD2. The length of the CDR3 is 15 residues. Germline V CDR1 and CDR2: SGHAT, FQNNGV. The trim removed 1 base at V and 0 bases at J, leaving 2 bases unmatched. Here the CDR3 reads CASSLGEGNQETQYF. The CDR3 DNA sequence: TGTGCCAGCAGCTTAGGGGAGGGGAACCAAGAGACCCAGTACTTC.

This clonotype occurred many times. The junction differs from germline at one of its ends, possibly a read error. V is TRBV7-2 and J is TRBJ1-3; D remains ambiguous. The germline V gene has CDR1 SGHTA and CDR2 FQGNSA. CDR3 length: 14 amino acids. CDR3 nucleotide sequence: TGCGCCAGCAGCTTGGACTCCTCTGGAAACACCATATATTTT. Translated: CASSLDSSGNTIYF.

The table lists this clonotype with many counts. In DNA, the CDR3 is TGTGCCAGCAGGACCCGCGCGGGACCGAAGAACACTGAAGCTTTCTTT. Amino acid sequence: CASRTRAGPKNTEAFF. V and J are TRBV7-9 and TRBJ1-1; weak D call: TRBD1 (5 bases). Deletions cut 6 bases from V and 1 base from J, with 18 bases between. There are 16 residues in the CDR3. CDR1 and CDR2 from the germline V gene are SEHNR and FQNEAQ (reference sequence).

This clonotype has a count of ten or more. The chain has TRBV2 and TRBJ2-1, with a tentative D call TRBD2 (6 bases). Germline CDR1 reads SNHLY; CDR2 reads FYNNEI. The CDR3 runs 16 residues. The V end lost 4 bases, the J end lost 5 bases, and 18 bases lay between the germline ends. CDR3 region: CASSAKGLALNNEQFF. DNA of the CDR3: TGTGCCAGCAGTGCTAAGGGGCTAGCGCTAAACAATGAGCAGTTCTTC.

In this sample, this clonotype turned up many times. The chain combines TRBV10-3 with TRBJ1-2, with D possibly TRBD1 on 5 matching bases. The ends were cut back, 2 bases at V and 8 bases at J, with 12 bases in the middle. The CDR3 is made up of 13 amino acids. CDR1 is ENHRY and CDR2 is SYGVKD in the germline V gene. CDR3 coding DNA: TGTGCCATCAGTGAGGAGGGGCTGGGAGGCTACACCTTC. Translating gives CAISEEGLGGYTF.

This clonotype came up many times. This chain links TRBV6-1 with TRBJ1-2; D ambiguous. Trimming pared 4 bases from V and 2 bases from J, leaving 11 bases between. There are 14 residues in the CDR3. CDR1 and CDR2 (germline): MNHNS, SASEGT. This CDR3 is CASSAGRGNYGYTF. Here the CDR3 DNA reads TGTGCCAGCAGTGCTGGGAGAGGGAACTATGGCTACACCTTC.

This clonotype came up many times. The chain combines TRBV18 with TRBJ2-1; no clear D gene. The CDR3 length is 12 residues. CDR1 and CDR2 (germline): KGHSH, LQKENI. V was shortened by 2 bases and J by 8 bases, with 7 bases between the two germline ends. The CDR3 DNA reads TGTGCCAGCTCACCAACGGGTGATGAGCAGTTCTTC. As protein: CASSPTGDEQFF. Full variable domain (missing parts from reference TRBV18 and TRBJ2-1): NAGVMQNPRHLVRRRGQEARLRCSPMKGHSHVYWYRQLPEEGLKFMVYLQKENIIDESGMPKERFSAEFPKEGPSILRIQQVVRGDSAAYFCASSPTGDEQFFGPGTRLTVL.

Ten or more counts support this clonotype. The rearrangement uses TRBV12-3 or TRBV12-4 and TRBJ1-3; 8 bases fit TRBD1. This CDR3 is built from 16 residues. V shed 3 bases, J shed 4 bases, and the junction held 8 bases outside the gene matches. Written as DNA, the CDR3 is TGTGCCAGCAGTTTCCTGGCCAGGGGGCTGGGAAACACCATATATTTT. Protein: CASSFLARGLGNTIYF.

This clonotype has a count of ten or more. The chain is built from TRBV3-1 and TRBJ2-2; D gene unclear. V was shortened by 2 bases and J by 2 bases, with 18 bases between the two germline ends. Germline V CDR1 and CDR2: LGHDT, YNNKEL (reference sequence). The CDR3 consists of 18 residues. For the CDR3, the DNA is TGTGCCAGCAGCCAAAAGACCCCCGGGTGGGTCAACACCGGGGAGCTGTTTTTT. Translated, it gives CASSQKTPGWVNTGELFF.

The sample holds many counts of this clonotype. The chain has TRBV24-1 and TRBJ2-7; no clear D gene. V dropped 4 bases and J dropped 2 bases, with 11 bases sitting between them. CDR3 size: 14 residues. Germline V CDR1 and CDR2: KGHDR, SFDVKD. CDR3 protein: CATSDKKNTYEQYF. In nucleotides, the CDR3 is TGTGCCACCAGTGACAAGAAGAACACCTACGAGCAGTACTTC.

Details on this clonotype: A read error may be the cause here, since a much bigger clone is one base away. The CDR3 is CASSLGRLNTEAFF. CDR3 DNA sequence: TGTGCCAGCAGTTTAGGCCGGCTGAACACTGAAGCTTTCTTT. The chain couples TRBV18 to TRBJ1-1; D not certain. Germline CDR1 is KGHSH and CDR2 is LQKENI. Trimming stripped 8 bases from V and 0 bases from J, with 13 bases between. The CDR3 is made up of 14 amino acids.

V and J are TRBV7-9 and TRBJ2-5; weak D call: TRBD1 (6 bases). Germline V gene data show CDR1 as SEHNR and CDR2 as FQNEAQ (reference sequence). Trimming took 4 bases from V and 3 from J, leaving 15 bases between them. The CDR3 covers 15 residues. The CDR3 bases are TGTGCCAGCAGCTCGGGGTGGGCAGGGGAAGAGACCCAGTACTTC. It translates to CASSSGWAGEETQYF. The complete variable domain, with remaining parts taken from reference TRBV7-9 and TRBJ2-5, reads DTGVSQNPRHKITKRGQNVTFRCDPISEHNRLYWYRQTLGQGPEFLTYFQNEAQLEKSRLLSDRFSAERPKGSFSTLEIQRTEQGDSAMYLCASSSGWAGEETQYFGPGTRLLVL.

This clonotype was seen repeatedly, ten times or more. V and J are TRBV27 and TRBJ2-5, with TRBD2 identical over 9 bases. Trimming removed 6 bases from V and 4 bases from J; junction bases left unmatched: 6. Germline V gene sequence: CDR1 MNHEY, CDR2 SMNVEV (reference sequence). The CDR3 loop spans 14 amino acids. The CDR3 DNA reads TGTGCCAGCAGAGGAGCGGGAGGAGGAGAGACCCAGTACTTC. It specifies CASRGAGGGETQYF.

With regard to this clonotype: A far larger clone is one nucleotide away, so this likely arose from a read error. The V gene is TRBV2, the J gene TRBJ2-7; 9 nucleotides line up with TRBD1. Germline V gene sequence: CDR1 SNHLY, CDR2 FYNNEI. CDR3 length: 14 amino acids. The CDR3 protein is CVSSTGTGRYEQYF. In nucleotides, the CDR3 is TGTGTCAGCAGCACGGGGACAGGGCGCTACGAGCAGTACTTC.

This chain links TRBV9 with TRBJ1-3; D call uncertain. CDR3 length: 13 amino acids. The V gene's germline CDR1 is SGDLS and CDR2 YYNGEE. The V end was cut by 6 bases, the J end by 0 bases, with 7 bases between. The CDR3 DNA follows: TGTGCCAGCAAGTCAGTCTCTGGAAACACCATATATTTT. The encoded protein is CASKSVSGNTIYF.

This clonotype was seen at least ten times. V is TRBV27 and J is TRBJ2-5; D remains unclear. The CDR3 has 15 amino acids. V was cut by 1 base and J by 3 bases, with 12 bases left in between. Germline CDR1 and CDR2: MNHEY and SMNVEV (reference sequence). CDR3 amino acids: CASSLLSGFEETQYF. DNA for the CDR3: TGTGCCAGCAGTTTATTGTCCGGATTCGAAGAGACCCAGTACTTC.

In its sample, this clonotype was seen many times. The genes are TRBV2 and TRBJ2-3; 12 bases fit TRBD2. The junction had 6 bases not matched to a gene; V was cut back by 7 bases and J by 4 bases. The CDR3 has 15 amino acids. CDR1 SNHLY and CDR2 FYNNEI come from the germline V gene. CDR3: CASKRLAGGPDTQYF. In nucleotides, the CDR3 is TGTGCCAGCAAACGCCTAGCGGGAGGGCCAGATACGCAGTATTTT. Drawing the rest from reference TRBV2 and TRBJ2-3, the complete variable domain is EPEVTQTPSHQVTQMGQEVILRCVPISNHLYFYWYRQILGQKVEFLVSFYNNEISEKSEIFDDQFSVERPDGSNFTLKIRSTKLEDSAMYFCASKRLAGGPDTQYFGPGTRLTVL.

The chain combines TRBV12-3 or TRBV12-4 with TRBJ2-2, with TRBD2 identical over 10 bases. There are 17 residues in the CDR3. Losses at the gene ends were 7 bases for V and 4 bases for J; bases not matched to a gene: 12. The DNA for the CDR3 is TGTGCCAGCAAGCATTCCCTAGCGGGAGCGGTCACCGGGGAGCTGTTTTTT. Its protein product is CASKHSLAGAVTGELFF.

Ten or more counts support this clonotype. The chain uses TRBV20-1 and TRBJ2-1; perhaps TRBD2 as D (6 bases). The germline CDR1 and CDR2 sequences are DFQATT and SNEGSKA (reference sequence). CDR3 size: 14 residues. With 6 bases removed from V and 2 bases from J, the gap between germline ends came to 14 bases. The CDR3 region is CSATGTWTYNEQFF. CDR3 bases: TGCAGTGCAACCGGGACTTGGACCTACAATGAGCAGTTCTTC.

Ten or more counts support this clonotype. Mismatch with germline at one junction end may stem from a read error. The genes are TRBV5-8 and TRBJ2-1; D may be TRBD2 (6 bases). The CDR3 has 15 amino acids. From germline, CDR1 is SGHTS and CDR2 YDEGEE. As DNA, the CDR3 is TGTACCAGCAGCTTGATGGGAGGCCCTGGCAATGAGCAGTTCTTC. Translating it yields CTSSLMGGPGNEQFF.

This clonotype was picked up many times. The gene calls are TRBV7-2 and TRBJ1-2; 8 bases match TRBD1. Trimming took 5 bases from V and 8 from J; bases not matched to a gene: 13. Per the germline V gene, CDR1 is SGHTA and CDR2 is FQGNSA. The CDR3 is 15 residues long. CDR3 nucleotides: TGTGCCAGCAGCATAACACTCCAGGGGGCTGGAGGCTACACCTTC. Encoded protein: CASSITLQGAGGYTF. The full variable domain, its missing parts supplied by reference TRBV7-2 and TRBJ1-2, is GAGVSQSPSNKVTEKGKDVELRCDPISGHTALYWYRQSLGQGLEFLIYFQGNSAPDKSGLPSDRFSAERTGGSVSTLTIQRTQQEDSAVYLCASSITLQGAGGYTFGSGTRLTVV.

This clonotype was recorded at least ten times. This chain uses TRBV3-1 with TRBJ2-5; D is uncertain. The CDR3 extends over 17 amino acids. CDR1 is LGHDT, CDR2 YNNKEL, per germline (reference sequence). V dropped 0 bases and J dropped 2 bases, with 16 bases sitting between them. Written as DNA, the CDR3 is TGTGCCAGCAGCCAAGATCTTAGGGCTAGAGAGCAAGAGACCCAGTACTTC. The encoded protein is CASSQDLRAREQETQYF.